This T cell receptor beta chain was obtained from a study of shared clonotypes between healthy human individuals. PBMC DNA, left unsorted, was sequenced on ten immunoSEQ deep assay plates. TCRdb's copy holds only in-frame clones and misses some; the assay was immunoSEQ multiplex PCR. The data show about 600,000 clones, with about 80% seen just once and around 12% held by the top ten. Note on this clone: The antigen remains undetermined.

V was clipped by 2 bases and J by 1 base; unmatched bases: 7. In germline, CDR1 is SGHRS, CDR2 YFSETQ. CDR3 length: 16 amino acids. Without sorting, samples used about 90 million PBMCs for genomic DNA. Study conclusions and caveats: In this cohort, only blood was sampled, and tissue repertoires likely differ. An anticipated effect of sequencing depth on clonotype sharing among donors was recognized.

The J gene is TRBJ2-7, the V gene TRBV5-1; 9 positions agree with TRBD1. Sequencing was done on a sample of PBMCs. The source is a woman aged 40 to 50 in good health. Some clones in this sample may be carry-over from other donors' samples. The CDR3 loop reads CASSFGTGFISYEQYF. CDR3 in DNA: TGCGCCAGCAGCTTCGGGACAGGGTTTATTTCCTACGAGCAGTACTTC.